This entry concerns a single TCR beta chain. Its antigen is as yet unknown. The CDR3 runs to 16 residues. V was pared by 0 bases and J by 7 bases, with 16 bases between. CDR1 and CDR2 from the germline V gene are SGHRS and YFSETQ. This record comes from a study of cytomegalovirus exposure and HLA in healthy donors. A multiplex PCR was run with 60 Vbeta primers and 13 Jbeta primers. Original methodology: Later work found approximately 80 million unique TCR beta chains, with roughly 11 million shared. Method: immunoSEQ multiplex PCR; TCRdb's copy keeps in-frame clones and lacks some. D and trimming were read from the DNA, whereas the V and J calls and clone size are those reported in that table. The sample's table shows 60,000 to 100,000 clones. Study-wide points: Later genetic work tied a missense DCLRE1C variant to beta-chain V and J trimming.

The gene calls are TRBV5-1 and TRBJ1-4, with D possibly being TRBD1 (5 bases). The sequence was collected from a man under 40 in good health and CMV-seronegative. Sequenced material: PBMCs. CDR3 DNA: TGCGCCAGCAGCTTGGGTGGGGCCTCTCTGGGTGAAAAACTGTTTTTT. The encoded protein is CASSLGGASLGEKLFF. Based on the CDR3 plus reference TRBV5-1 and TRBJ1-4, the full variable domain is KAGVTQTPRYLIKTRGQQVTLSCSPISGHRSVSWYQQTPGQGLQFLFEYFSETQRNKGNFPGRFSGRQFSNSRSEMNVSTLELGDSALYLCASSLGGASLGEKLFFGSGTQLSVL.